One sample yielded the 27 T cell receptor beta chains listed below, sequenced in a study of cytomegalovirus exposure and HLA in healthy donors. The PCR made use of 60 Vbeta and 13 Jbeta primers. Sequencing was performed with immunoSEQ multiplex PCR; in TCRdb, only in-frame clones are kept and a portion is missing. The sample lists over 75,000 clones, about 83% occurring once. The sample comprised PBMCs. Receptor source: a man aged 60-69 years in good health and CMV-seropositive.

This chain uses TRBV19 with TRBJ2-5; D may be TRBD1 (7 bases). The better agreement between TRBJ2-7 and the DNA end casts doubt on the J call. The germline CDR1 and CDR2 sequences are LNHDA and SQIVND (reference sequence). The CDR3 runs 12 residues. DNA of the CDR3: TGTGCCAGTAGTGGAGGGGGCAACGAGCAGTACTTC. Translated, it gives CASSGGGNEQYF.

The chain carries TRBV10-2 and TRBJ2-4; 8 bases map to TRBD1. With 4 bases clipped from V and 1 base from J, the junction kept 12 bases outside the gene matches. Germline loops: CDR1 WSHSY, CDR2 SAAADI. This CDR3 region has 18 residues. This CDR3 is CASSVRAGGREAKNIQYF. DNA for the CDR3: TGCGCCAGCAGTGTGAGGGCAGGGGGCAGGGAGGCCAAAAACATTCAGTACTTC.

This clone was seen only a few times. The V call is TRBV7-9, the J call TRBJ1-2, with D unclear. This CDR3 is 13 amino acids long. Germline assignment: CDR1 SEHNR and CDR2 FQNEAQ (reference sequence). V was cut by 3 bases and J by 6 bases, with 11 bases left in between. CDR3 nucleotides: TGTGCCAGCAGCTTCGGAGTTTCGGATGGCTACACCTTC. It translates to CASSFGVSDGYTF.

This clone came up once. The rearrangement joins TRBV25-1 to TRBJ1-2; 8 bases match TRBD1. The CDR3 runs to 14 residues. The V segment lost 3 bases and the J segment 7 bases; nucleotides outside the gene matches: 7. Per germline, CDR1 MGHDK and CDR2 SYGVNS. The CDR3 sequence is CASSDGTGRAGYTF. In DNA, the CDR3 is TGTGCCAGCAGTGATGGGACAGGTCGGGCTGGCTACACCTTC.

The chain employs TRBV13 and TRBJ2-4; D gene ambiguous. V was trimmed by 5 bases and J by 0 bases, leaving 14 bases between them. This CDR3 contains 16 residues. From germline, CDR1 is PRHDT and CDR2 FYEKMQ (reference sequence). CDR3 sequence (DNA): TGTGCCAGCAGCCCTAGGCTTCATTTAGCCAAAAACATTCAGTACTTC. Translation: CASSPRLHLAKNIQYF.

The V gene is TRBV27, the J gene TRBJ2-1, with 13 bases fitting TRBD2. From germline, CDR1 is MNHEY and CDR2 SMNVEV (reference sequence). The CDR3 has 15 residues. Trimming at V came to 2 bases and at J to 8 bases, leaving 3 bases not matched to a gene. CDR3 DNA sequence: TGTGCCAGCAGTTTAACTAGCGGGGGGGGCCATGAGCAGTTCTTC. As protein: CASSLTSGGGHEQFF.

J is TRBJ2-4 and V is TRBV4-3; D is unresolved. This CDR3 is 13 amino acids long. The V end was cut by 1 base, the J end by 5 bases, with 6 bases between. CDR1 and CDR2 from the germline V gene are LGHNA and YSLEER. DNA for the CDR3: TGCGCCAGCAGCCAAGCGGTCGAAAACATTCAGTACTTC. Translated, it gives CASSQAVENIQYF.

The sample holds a few counts of this clone. The V call is TRBV7-2, the J call TRBJ2-7; 9 bases are shared with TRBD1. The germline V gene encodes CDR1 SGHTA and CDR2 FQGNSA. J lost 11 bases, V lost 5 bases, and 19 bases had no gene match. The CDR3 is made up of 16 amino acids. Here the CDR3 DNA reads TGTGCCAGCAGCAAGATACCGGGACAGGGAATACGAGTGGAGTACTTC. Encoded protein: CASSKIPGQGIRVEYF.

The rearrangement uses TRBV18 and TRBJ2-7; D not certain. Germline CDR1 KGHSH, CDR2 LQKENI. The CDR3 extends over 13 amino acids. Trimming pared 4 bases from V and 7 bases from J, leaving 14 bases between. CDR3 in amino acids: CASSRLTGEEQYF. CDR3 bases: TGTGCCAGCTCACGGCTGACCGGAGAAGAGCAGTACTTC.

The V gene is TRBV18, the J gene TRBJ2-5, with 10 positions matching TRBD2. Losses at the gene ends were 4 bases for V and 3 bases for J; bases not matched to a gene: 2. This CDR3 region has 14 residues. Germline loops: CDR1 KGHSH, CDR2 LQKENI. CDR3 sequence: CASSHTSGEETQYF. The CDR3 DNA reads as TGTGCCAGCTCACACACTAGCGGGGAAGAGACCCAGTACTTC.

This clone has just one count. The chain couples TRBV11-2 to TRBJ2-7; no clear D gene. The CDR3 covers 14 residues. Germline-derived CDR1 and CDR2 are SGHAT and FQNNGV. Trimming shortened V by 1 base and J by 1 base, and 8 bases separated the two germline ends. The CDR3 DNA follows: TGTGCCAGCAGCTTAGGGAGTTTTTCCTACGAGCAGTACTTC. As protein: CASSLGSFSYEQYF.

This clone came up a few times. This chain links TRBV11-2 with TRBJ2-7, with D unresolved. CDR1 is SGHAT and CDR2 is FQNNGV in the germline V gene. The CDR3 contains 14 residues. V lost 5 bases, J lost 2 bases, and 13 bases lay in between. The DNA for the CDR3 is TGTGCCAGCAGCCGCCAGTACCCAGCCTACGAGCAGTACTTC. It specifies CASSRQYPAYEQYF.

The DNA of the CDR3 is TGTGCCAGCTCACCCCTGGAGATGTATGGCTACACCTTC. This encodes CASSPLEMYGYTF. The chain uses TRBV18 and TRBJ1-2; D is unclear. Germline V gene sequence: CDR1 KGHSH, CDR2 LQKENI. V lost 3 bases to trimming and J lost 5 bases, with 10 bases between them. The CDR3 runs to 13 residues.

The V and J genes are TRBV10-3 and TRBJ2-5; TRBD1 matches at 8 bases. J gave up 5 bases and V 3 bases, and 2 bases lay outside the gene matches. Germline CDR1 ENHRY, CDR2 SYGVKD. The CDR3 covers 13 residues. The CDR3 here is CAISDRGRETQYF. The CDR3 DNA is TGTGCCATCAGTGACAGGGGGCGTGAGACCCAGTACTTC.

V gene TRBV5-1 combines with J gene TRBJ2-7, with D possibly matching TRBD2 (5 bases). CDR1 and CDR2 from the germline V gene are SGHRS and YFSETQ. The CDR3 has 14 amino acids. V shed 0 bases and J shed 6 bases, with 13 bases lying between them. The CDR3 spells CASSLESIGVEQYF. CDR3 in DNA: TGCGCCAGCAGCTTGGAATCCATCGGGGTCGAGCAGTACTTC.

Worth noting for this clone: The junction does not match germline at one end; this may be a read error. V and J are TRBV12-5 and TRBJ2-7; perhaps TRBD2 as D (5 bases). The CDR3 contains 15 residues. Germline loops: CDR1 LGHNT, CDR2 FRNRAP. The CDR3 nucleotides are TGTGCTAGTGGTTTGGTTCACGGGAAGCCACAATTTATGGACTTC. As protein: CASGLVHGKPQFMDF.

This chain joins TRBV30 and TRBJ1-5, with D possibly matching TRBD1 (5 bases). Looked up from germline, CDR1 is GTSNPN and CDR2 is SVGIG (reference sequence). The CDR3 is made up of 14 amino acids. Deletions cut 1 base from V and 5 bases from J, with 12 bases between. The CDR3 is CAWSGRVSDQPQHF. The CDR3 nucleotides read TGTGCCTGGAGTGGCAGGGTTTCGGATCAGCCCCAGCATTTT. Based on the CDR3 plus reference TRBV30 and TRBJ1-5, the full variable domain is SQTIHQWPATLVQPVGSPLSLECTVEGTSNPNLYWYRQAAGRGLQLLFYSVGIGQISSEVPQNLSASRPQDRQFILSSKKLLLSDSGFYLCAWSGRVSDQPQHFGDGTRLSIL.

This clone has a single count. The chain carries TRBV2 and TRBJ1-1, with D tentatively TRBD1 (6 bases). Germline assignment: CDR1 SNHLY and CDR2 FYNNEI. Trimming shortened V by 6 bases and J by 2 bases, and 7 bases separated the two germline ends. The CDR3 is 12 residues long. This chain's CDR3 is CASRGHNTEAFF. CDR3 coding DNA: TGTGCCAGCAGGGGACATAACACTGAAGCTTTCTTT.

The chain combines TRBV28 with TRBJ2-7; 7 positions agree with TRBD1. Trimming took 5 bases from V and 9 from J; bases not matched to a gene: 13. The germline V gene encodes CDR1 MDHEN and CDR2 SYDVKM. The CDR3 totals 14 residues. The CDR3 protein is CASSTPGTVRRQYF. The DNA of the CDR3 is TGTGCCAGCAGTACGCCTGGGACAGTCCGAAGGCAGTACTTC.

The V and J genes are TRBV28 and TRBJ1-2; TRBD1 is a possible D gene (6 bases). Trimming stripped 6 bases from V and 1 base from J, with 15 bases between. Germline-derived CDR1 and CDR2 are MDHEN and SYDVKM. This CDR3 contains 15 residues. The CDR3 sequence: CASSPRGEGNYGYTF. As DNA, the CDR3 is TGTGCCAGCAGCCCGAGGGGGGAGGGTAACTATGGCTACACCTTC.

The J gene is TRBJ1-2, the V gene TRBV30; 7 nucleotides match TRBD1. This CDR3 comprises 13 residues. In germline, CDR1 is GTSNPN, CDR2 SVGIG (reference sequence). Unmatched junction bases numbered 7, after V lost 5 bases and J lost 4 bases. The chain's CDR3 is CAWARQGIYGYTF. CDR3 DNA sequence: TGTGCCTGGGCCAGACAGGGAATCTATGGCTACACCTTC. The complete variable domain, with remaining parts taken from reference TRBV30 and TRBJ1-2, reads SQTIHQWPATLVQPVGSPLSLECTVEGTSNPNLYWYRQAAGRGLQLLFYSVGIGQISSEVPQNLSASRPQDRQFILSSKKLLLSDSGFYLCAWARQGIYGYTFGSGTRLTVV.

The CDR3 DNA sequence: TGTGCCAGCAGCACTCGGACTAGCGGGGGCTTTTGGGTTACAGATACGCAGTATTTT. Translating gives CASSTRTSGGFWVTDTQYF. This rearrangement joins TRBV7-9 to TRBJ2-3; 13 bases match TRBD2. The CDR3 spans 19 residues. Per germline, CDR1 SEHNR and CDR2 FQNEAQ (reference sequence). V shed 5 bases and J 3 bases; nucleotides not matched to a gene: 14. The complete variable domain, with remaining parts taken from reference TRBV7-9 and TRBJ2-3, reads DTGVSQNPRHKITKRGQNVTFRCDPISEHNRLYWYRQTLGQGPEFLTYFQNEAQLEKSRLLSDRFSAERPKGSFSTLEIQRTEQGDSAMYLCASSTRTSGGFWVTDTQYFGPGTRLTVL.

The J gene is TRBJ2-7, the V gene TRBV7-2, with 9 bases aligning to TRBD1. The germline gives CDR1 SGHTA, CDR2 FQGNSA. The CDR3 has 17 amino acids. The V segment lost 5 bases and the J segment 4 bases; nucleotides outside the gene matches: 15. As DNA, the CDR3 is TGTGCCAGCAGCACCGGGACAGGGTTTTTTGAAGAATACGAGCAGTACTTC. Amino acids: CASSTGTGFFEEYEQYF.

J is TRBJ2-4 and V is TRBV4-1; D may be TRBD2 (5 bases). The CDR3 extends over 13 amino acids. V lost 2 bases to trimming and J lost 7 bases, with 9 bases between them. From germline, CDR1 is MGHRA and CDR2 YSYEKL. The CDR3 DNA follows: TGCGCCAGCAGCCAACCTAGCCTGAACATTCAGTACTTC. Amino acid sequence: CASSQPSLNIQYF.

V and J are TRBV30 and TRBJ2-2; 8 bases are shared with TRBD1. This CDR3 region has 17 residues. Germline loops: CDR1 GTSNPN, CDR2 SVGIG (reference sequence). J lost 3 bases, V lost 3 bases, and 12 bases had no gene match. CDR3 sequence reads: CAWSHSRTGWHTGELFF. The DNA for the CDR3 is TGTGCCTGGAGCCACTCGCGGACAGGGTGGCACACCGGGGAGCTGTTTTTT.

There are a few counts of this clone. The chain joins TRBV19 to TRBJ2-7, with 8 bases matching TRBD1. The CDR3 totals 14 residues. V gave up 8 bases and J gave up 6 bases; unmatched junction bases: 12. Germline CDR1 LNHDA, CDR2 SQIVND (reference sequence). The CDR3 region has the DNA TGTGCCAGTTCCCTGGTTGGACAGGGCGGCGAGCAGTACTTC. Translated: CASSLVGQGGEQYF.

The chain uses TRBV9 and TRBJ2-1; tentatively, D is TRBD1 (5 bases). CDR1 is SGDLS, CDR2 YYNGEE, per germline. This CDR3 has 12 residues. V lost 0 bases and J 12 bases, leaving 10 bases between the germline ends. The chain's CDR3 is CASSVELGVQFF. The CDR3 DNA reads TGTGCCAGCAGCGTAGAGCTAGGGGTGCAGTTCTTC. The entire variable domain, with the rest obtained from reference TRBV9 and TRBJ2-1, is as follows: DSGVTQTPKHLITATGQRVTLRCSPRSGDLSVYWYQQSLDQGLQFLIQYYNGEERAKGNILERFSAQQFPDLHSELNLSSLELGDSALYFCASSVELGVQFFGPGTRLTVL.